Listed below are T cell receptor beta chains from one sample, sequenced in a study of identical twins. TCRdb processed the 5' RACE reads anew with MiXCR; each CDR3 protein has one entry. The repertoire has 1.5 million to 2 million distinct CDR3 sequences, about 32% of them found once; the top ten carry under 0.35%. The source material was cord blood. Receptors were obtained from a newborn girl in good health. The CDR3 runs from the conserved cysteine through the conserved F or W. D genes are given only for firm matches. Clone size is given for some rows only: seen once, a few or many times, or a class if the clone is expanded.

V,J,size,D,CDR3,DNA
TRBV5-1,TRBJ2-1,many,.,CASSLRTVSYNEQFF,TGCGCCAGCAGCTTGAGGACAGTCTCCTACAATGAGCAGTTCTTC
TRBV12-3/TRBV12-4,TRBJ2-4,.,.,CASRRDRRAKNIQYF,TGTGCCAGCAGACGCGACAGGAGGGCCAAAAACATTCAGTACTTC
TRBV28,TRBJ2-7,few,.,CASKMAARTYEQYF,TGTGCCAGCAAAATGGCCGCTCGAACCTACGAGCAGTACTTC
TRBV28,TRBJ2-7,.,TRBD1,CASSFPDRVLYEQYF,TGTGCCAGCAGTTTTCCGGACAGGGTACTCTACGAGCAGTACTTC
TRBV19,TRBJ2-1,.,.,CASSIEAGNEQFF,TGTGCCAGTAGTATAGAGGCAGGCAATGAGCAGTTCTTC
TRBV6-5,TRBJ2-3,.,.,CASSYSRITDTRYF,TGTGCCAGCAGTTACTCGCGAATCACAGATACGCGGTATTTT
TRBV20-1,TRBJ2-1,.,.,CSARDLKDEQFF,TGCAGTGCTAGAGACCTCAAAGATGAGCAGTTCTTC
TRBV20-1,TRBJ1-4,.,.,CSARGGPATNEKLFF,TGCAGTGCTAGAGGCGGGCCTGCAACTAATGAAAAACTGTTTTTT
TRBV5-1,TRBJ1-1,.,TRBD1,CASSLWTGDTEAFF,TGCGCCAGCAGCTTATGGACAGGGGACACTGAAGCTTTCTTT
TRBV28,TRBJ2-2,.,.,CASSLIRGAGNIQYFGAGELFF,.
TRBV25-1,TRBJ1-2,few,TRBD1,CASSEGSTGYYGYTF,TGTGCCAGCAGTGAGGGGTCGACAGGGTACTATGGCTACACCTTC
TRBV7-2,TRBJ1-6,many,.,CASSLGGYNSPLHF,TGTGCCAGCAGTTTAGGGGGCTATAATTCACCCCTCCACTTT
TRBV2,TRBJ2-3,.,TRBD1,CASSEDRGLSDTQYF,TGTGCCAGCAGTGAAGACAGGGGGCTCTCAGATACGCAGTATTTT
TRBV5-1,TRBJ1-6,.,.,CASSLAVSRSSYNSPLHF,TGCGCCAGCAGCTTGGCCGTATCGAGGAGCTCCTATAATTCACCCCTCCACTTT
TRBV27,TRBJ1-2,.,TRBD1,CASSPSLGQVYGYTF,TGTGCCAGCAGTCCAAGCCTTGGACAGGTCTATGGCTACACCTTC
TRBV2,TRBJ2-7,.,TRBD2,CASEGTSGGPYEQYF,TGTGCCAGCGAGGGGACTAGCGGGGGACCCTACGAGCAGTACTTC
TRBV9,TRBJ2-5,.,TRBD2,CAGSVTGTSRQETQYF,TGTGCCGGCAGCGTTACCGGGACTAGCCGCCAAGAGACCCAGTACTTC
TRBV29-1,TRBJ2-7,.,TRBD1,CSVGGGQGSRYEQYF,TGCAGCGTTGGGGGAGGACAGGGGTCCCGCTACGAGCAGTACTTC
TRBV24-1,TRBJ2-5,.,.,CATSDSGHLRTQYF,TGTGCCACCAGTGATAGCGGACATCTCCGGACCCAGTACTTC
TRBV6-6,TRBJ1-2,few,.,CASSLPLQGYGYTF,TGTGCCAGCAGTTTACCTTTACAGGGCTATGGCTACACCTTC
TRBV21-1,TRBJ2-1,few,.,CASSRAAAYNEQFF,TGTGCCAGCAGCAGGGCGGCGGCCTACAATGAGCAGTTCTTC
TRBV28,TRBJ2-1,many,.,CASQSSYNEQFF,TGTGCCAGCCAAAGCTCCTACAATGAGCAGTTCTTC
TRBV14,TRBJ1-1,.,TRBD1,CASSHRGRGTEAFF,TGTGCCAGCAGCCACAGGGGGAGGGGGACTGAAGCTTTCTTT
TRBV11-2,TRBJ2-3,.,.,CASSLDIFRGATDTQYF,TGTGCCAGCAGCTTAGATATTTTCCGGGGGGCTACAGATACGCAGTATTTT
TRBV28,TRBJ2-1,few,.,CATTSRWPSANEQFF,TGTGCCACCACATCCCGTTGGCCTAGCGCGAATGAGCAGTTCTTC
TRBV7-2,TRBJ1-5,.,.,CASSLGTRSNQPQHF,TGTGCCAGCAGCTTAGGGACCCGTAGCAATCAGCCCCAGCATTTT
TRBV7-9,TRBJ2-3,few,.,CASSTRQGDTQYF,TGTGCCAGCAGCACCCGGCAGGGAGATACGCAGTATTTT
TRBV12-3/TRBV12-4,TRBJ1-5,many,.,CASSAGMLPNQPQHF,TGTGCCAGCAGCGCAGGGATGCTCCCCAATCAGCCCCAGCATTTT
TRBV29-1,TRBJ2-7,.,.,CSGKTQGTLDEQYF,TGCAGCGGGAAAACACAGGGAACCCTTGACGAGCAGTACTTC